This is a list of T cell receptor beta chains from one sample in a study of T-cell memory formation after mild COVID-19. TCRdb re-derived calls from the 5' RACE reads in MiXCR, one entry per CDR3 protein. Altogether roughly 240,000 distinct CDR3 sequences are present, just over 15% being singletons, with the ten largest covering 2% to 2.5%. Sequencing was performed on PBMCs or a T cell subset sorted from them (not recorded which). Receptors originate from an adult woman who had mild COVID-19 (a few samples of this study predate the infection). Cell type and time point are not known. The CDR3 runs from the conserved cysteine through the conserved F or W. D genes are given only for firm matches. Not every row has a clone size; where given, it reads once, few, many or a size class.

-,-,TRBJ2-7,TRBV19,CASSTRGGVSYEQYF,TGTGCCAGTAGTACCCGGGGCGGGGTCTCCTACGAGCAGTACTTC
-,TRBD1,TRBJ2-1,TRBV7-2,CASSLVPRQGTSGIEQFF,TGTGCCAGCAGCTTAGTCCCAAGACAGGGTACGTCAGGTATTGAGCAGTTCTTC
few,-,TRBJ1-4,TRBV2,CASGGYNEKLFF,TGTGCCAGCGGCGGATATAATGAAAAACTGTTTTTT
-,-,TRBJ1-6,TRBV12-3/TRBV12-4,CASRTESGLYSPLHF,TGTGCCAGCAGGACCGAATCGGGACTTTATTCACCCCTCCACTTT
-,-,TRBJ1-1,TRBV20-1,CSAREWGGNTEAFF,TGCAGTGCTAGAGAGTGGGGGGGGAACACTGAAGCTTTCTTT
few,-,TRBJ2-7,TRBV18,CASSPPGTEQYF,TGTGCCAGCTCACCACCTGGGACAGAGCAGTACTTC
-,-,TRBJ2-1,TRBV5-5,CASSLGPGGHNEQFF,TGTGCCAGCAGCCTCGGGCCAGGAGGACACAATGAGCAGTTCTTC
-,-,TRBJ2-4,TRBV11-3,CASSFAYNLRGSAKNIQYF,TGTGCCAGCAGCTTCGCATATAATCTAAGGGGGTCGGCCAAAAACATTCAGTACTTC
many,TRBD2,TRBJ2-3,TRBV5-1,CASSFGTSGSRLDTQYF,TGCGCCAGCAGCTTTGGGACTAGCGGGAGTCGGCTGGATACGCAGTATTTT
few,TRBD1,TRBJ2-7,TRBV7-2,CASSLYPGQAYEQYF,TGTGCCAGCAGCTTATATCCGGGACAGGCCTACGAGCAGTACTTC
once,-,TRBJ1-1,TRBV12-3/TRBV12-4,CASSINGGTEAFF,TGTGCCAGCAGTATCAACGGAGGCACTGAAGCTTTCTTT
many,-,TRBJ2-1,TRBV5-6,CASSLASFGYNEQFF,TGTGCCAGCAGCTTGGCCTCCTTTGGCTACAATGAGCAGTTCTTC
few,-,TRBJ2-1,TRBV2,CASRSQRNEQFF,TGTGCCAGCAGGTCCCAGAGAAATGAGCAGTTCTTC
few,-,TRBJ1-3,TRBV7-9,CASSFEGTTSRNTIYF,TGTGCCAGCAGCTTTGAGGGGACTACTTCTCGTAACACCATATATTTT
-,TRBD2,TRBJ2-1,TRBV7-3,CASSWTSGGGNEQFF,TGTGCCAGCAGCTGGACTAGCGGAGGGGGAAATGAGCAGTTCTTC
few,-,TRBJ1-4,TRBV7-2,CASSFPGVRNREKLFF,TGTGCCAGCAGCTTCCCCGGGGTCCGCAACCGTGAAAAACTGTTTTTT
-,-,TRBJ1-2,TRBV2,CASSEMGVGGYTF,TGTGCCAGCAGTGAAATGGGAGTAGGTGGCTACACCTTC
-,-,TRBJ1-1,TRBV19,CASSIVWGVNTEAFF,TGTGCCAGTAGTATAGTTTGGGGGGTCAACACTGAAGCTTTCTTT
-,-,TRBJ1-2,TRBV29-1,CSVGQTTITYGYTF,TGCAGCGTTGGACAGACCACAATCACCTATGGCTACACCTTC
-,-,TRBJ1-3,TRBV5-1,CASSLSSGTLKGNTIYF,TGCGCCAGCAGCTTGTCATCCGGGACACTTAAGGGAAACACCATATATTTT
-,-,TRBJ1-3,TRBV15,CATSRSILDTGNTIYF,TGTGCCACCAGCAGAAGTATCCTAGACACCGGAAACACCATATATTTT
-,TRBD1,TRBJ1-2,TRBV29-1,CSTRTGVGYGYTF,TGCAGCACAAGGACAGGGGTGGGCTATGGCTACACCTTC